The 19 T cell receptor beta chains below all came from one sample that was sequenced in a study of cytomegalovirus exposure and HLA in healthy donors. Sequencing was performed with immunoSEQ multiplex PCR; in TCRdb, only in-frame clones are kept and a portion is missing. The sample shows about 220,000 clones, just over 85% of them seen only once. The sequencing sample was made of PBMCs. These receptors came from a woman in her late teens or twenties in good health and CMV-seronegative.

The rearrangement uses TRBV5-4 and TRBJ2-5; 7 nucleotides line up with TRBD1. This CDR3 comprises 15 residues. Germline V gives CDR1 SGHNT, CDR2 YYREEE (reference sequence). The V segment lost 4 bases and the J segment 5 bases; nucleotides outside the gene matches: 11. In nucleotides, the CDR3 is TGTGCCAGCAGCCAGAGGGGGCGCAGGAAGGAGACCCAGTACTTC. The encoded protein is CASSQRGRRKETQYF.

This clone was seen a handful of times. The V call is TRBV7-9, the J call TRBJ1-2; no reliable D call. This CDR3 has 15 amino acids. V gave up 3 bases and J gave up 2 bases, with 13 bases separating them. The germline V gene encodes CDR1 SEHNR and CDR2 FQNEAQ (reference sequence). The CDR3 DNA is TGTGCCAGCAGCTTTGGAGCGGGGTCGAACTATGGCTACACCTTC. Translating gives CASSFGAGSNYGYTF.

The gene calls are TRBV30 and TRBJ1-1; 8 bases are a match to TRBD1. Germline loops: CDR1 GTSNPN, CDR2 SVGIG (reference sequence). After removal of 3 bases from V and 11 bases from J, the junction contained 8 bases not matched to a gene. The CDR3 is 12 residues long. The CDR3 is CAWSEGQELAFF. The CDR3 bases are TGTGCCTGGAGCGAGGGACAGGAGTTGGCTTTCTTT.

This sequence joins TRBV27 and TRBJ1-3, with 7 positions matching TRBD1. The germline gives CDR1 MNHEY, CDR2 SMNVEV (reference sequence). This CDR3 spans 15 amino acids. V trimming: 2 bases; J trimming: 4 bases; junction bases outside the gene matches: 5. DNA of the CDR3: TGTGCCAGCAGTTTAGAAAGGGGGCCCGGAAACACCATATATTTT. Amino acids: CASSLERGPGNTIYF.

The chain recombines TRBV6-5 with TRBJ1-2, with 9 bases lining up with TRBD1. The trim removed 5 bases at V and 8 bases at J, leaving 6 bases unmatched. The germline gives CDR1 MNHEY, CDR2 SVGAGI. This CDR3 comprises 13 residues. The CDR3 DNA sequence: TGTGCCAGCAGTCGGGGACAGGGAACAGGCTACACCTTC. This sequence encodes CASSRGQGTGYTF.

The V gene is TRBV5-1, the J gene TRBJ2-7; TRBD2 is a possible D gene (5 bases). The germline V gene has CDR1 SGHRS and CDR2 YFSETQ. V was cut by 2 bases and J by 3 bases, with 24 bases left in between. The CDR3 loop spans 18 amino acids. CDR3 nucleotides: TGCGCCAGCAGCTTTTATCCAAGTCCCGGGATGCCGAACTACGAGCAGTACTTC. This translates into CASSFYPSPGMPNYEQYF.

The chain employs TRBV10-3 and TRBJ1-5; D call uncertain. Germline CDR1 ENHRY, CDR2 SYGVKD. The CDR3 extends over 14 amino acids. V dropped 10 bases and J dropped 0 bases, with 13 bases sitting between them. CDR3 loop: CATKGGASNQPQHF. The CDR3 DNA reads TGTGCCACTAAAGGCGGAGCTAGCAATCAGCCCCAGCATTTT.

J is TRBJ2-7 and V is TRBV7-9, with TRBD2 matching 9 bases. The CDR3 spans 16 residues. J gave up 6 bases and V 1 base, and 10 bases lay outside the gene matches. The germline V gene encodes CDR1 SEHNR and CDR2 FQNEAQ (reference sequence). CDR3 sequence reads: CASSLVGAGGIAEQYF. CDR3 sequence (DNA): TGTGCCAGCAGCTTAGTCGGAGCGGGAGGTATCGCCGAGCAGTACTTC. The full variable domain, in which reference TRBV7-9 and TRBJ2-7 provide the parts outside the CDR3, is DTGVSQNPRHKITKRGQNVTFRCDPISEHNRLYWYRQTLGQGPEFLTYFQNEAQLEKSRLLSDRFSAERPKGSFSTLEIQRTEQGDSAMYLCASSLVGAGGIAEQYFGPGTRLTVT.

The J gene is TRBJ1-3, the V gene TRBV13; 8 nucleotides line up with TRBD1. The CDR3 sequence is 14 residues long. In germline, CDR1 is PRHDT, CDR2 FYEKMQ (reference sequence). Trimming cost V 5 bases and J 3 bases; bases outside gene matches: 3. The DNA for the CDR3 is TGTGCCAGCAGCCCGGACAGGGTTGGAAACACCATATATTTT. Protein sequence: CASSPDRVGNTIYF.

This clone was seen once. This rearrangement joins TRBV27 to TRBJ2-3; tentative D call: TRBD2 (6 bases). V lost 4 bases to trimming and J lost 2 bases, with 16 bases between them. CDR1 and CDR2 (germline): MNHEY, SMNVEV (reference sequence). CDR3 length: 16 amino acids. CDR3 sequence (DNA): TGTGCCAGCAGTTCCCCTATTCGGGACTCCACAGATACGCAGTATTTT. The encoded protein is CASSSPIRDSTDTQYF.

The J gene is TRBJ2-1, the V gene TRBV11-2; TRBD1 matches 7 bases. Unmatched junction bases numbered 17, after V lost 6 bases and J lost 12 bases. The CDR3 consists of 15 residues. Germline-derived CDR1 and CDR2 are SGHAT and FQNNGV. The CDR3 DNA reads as TGTGCCAGCAGGAAAACAGGGGTCCCACGTCTCGCGCAGTTCTTC. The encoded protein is CASRKTGVPRLAQFF. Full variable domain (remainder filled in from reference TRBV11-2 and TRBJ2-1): EAGVAQSPRYKIIEKRQSVAFWCNPISGHATLYWYQQILGQGPKLLIQFQNNGVVDDSQLPKDRFSAERLKGVDSTLKIQPAKLEDSAVYLCASRKTGVPRLAQFFGPGTRLTVL.

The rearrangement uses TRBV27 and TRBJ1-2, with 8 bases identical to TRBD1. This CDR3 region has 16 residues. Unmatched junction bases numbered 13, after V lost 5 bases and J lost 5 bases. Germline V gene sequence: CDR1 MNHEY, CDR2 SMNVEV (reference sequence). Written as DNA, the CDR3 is TGTGCCAGCAGTCCCCAGGGGGCGGGCGTTATGTATGGCTACACCTTC. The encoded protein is CASSPQGAGVMYGYTF.

The CDR3 region has the DNA TGTGCCAGTAGTACGGATTTCCGGGTCTCTGCTTTCTTT. Its translation: CASSTDFRVSAFF. The chain links TRBV19 to TRBJ1-1; no clear D gene. CDR3 length: 13 residues. The germline V gene has CDR1 LNHDA and CDR2 SQIVND (reference sequence). V was pared by 4 bases and J by 11 bases, with 17 bases between.

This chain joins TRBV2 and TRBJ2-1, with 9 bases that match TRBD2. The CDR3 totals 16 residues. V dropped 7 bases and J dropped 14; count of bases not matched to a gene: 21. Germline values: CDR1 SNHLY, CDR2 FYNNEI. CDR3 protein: CASKMGTSGRGGGKFF. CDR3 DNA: TGTGCCAGCAAAATGGGTACTAGCGGGCGAGGGGGGGGGAAGTTCTTC.

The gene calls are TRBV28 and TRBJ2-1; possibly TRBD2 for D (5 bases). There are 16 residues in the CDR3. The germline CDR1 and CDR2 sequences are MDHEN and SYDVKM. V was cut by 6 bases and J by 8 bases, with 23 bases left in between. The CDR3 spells CASSAGVTTPTDEQFF. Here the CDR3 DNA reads TGTGCCAGCAGCGCCGGGGTGACTACCCCAACAGATGAGCAGTTCTTC.

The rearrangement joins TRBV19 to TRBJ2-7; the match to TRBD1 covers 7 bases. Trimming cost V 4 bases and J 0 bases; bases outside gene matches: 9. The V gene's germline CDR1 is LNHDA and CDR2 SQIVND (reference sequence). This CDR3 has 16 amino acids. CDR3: CASSRGPGTDSYEQYF. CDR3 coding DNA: TGTGCCAGTAGTAGGGGGCCCGGGACAGACTCCTACGAGCAGTACTTC.

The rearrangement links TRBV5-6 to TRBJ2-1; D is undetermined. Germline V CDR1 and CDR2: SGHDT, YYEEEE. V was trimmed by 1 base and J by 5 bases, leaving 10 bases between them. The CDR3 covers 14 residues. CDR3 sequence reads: CASSLLSLDNEQFF. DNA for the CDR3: TGTGCCAGCAGCTTGCTCAGTCTAGACAATGAGCAGTTCTTC.

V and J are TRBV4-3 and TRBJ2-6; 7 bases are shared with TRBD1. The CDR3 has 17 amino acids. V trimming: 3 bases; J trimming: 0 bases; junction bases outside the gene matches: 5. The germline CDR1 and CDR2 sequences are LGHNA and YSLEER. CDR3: CASSQTGSGSGANVLTF. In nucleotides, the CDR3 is TGCGCCAGCAGCCAGACAGGGTCGGGCTCTGGGGCCAACGTCCTGACTTTC.

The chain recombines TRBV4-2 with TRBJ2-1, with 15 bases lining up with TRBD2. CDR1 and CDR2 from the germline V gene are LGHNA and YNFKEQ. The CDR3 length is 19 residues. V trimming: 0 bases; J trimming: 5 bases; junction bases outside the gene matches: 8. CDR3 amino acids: CASSQDSGLAGGTHNEQFF. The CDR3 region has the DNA TGTGCCAGCAGCCAAGATAGTGGACTAGCGGGAGGGACCCACAATGAGCAGTTCTTC.